There are a few counts of the clone carrying this T cell receptor (beta chain). Its specificity is not known. In TCRdb, the RT-PCR reads were re-called with MiXCR into one record per CDR3 protein. The table lists hundreds of thousands of distinct CDR3 sequences, 15% to 19% of them singletons, with approximately 10% in the top ten. Looked up from germline, CDR1 is SEHNR and CDR2 is FQNEAQ (reference sequence). With V trimmed by 3 bases and J by 5 bases, 13 bases remained unmatched. The CDR3 sequence is 17 residues long. This sample was taken from a study of response to subunit inactivated influenza vaccine. General study points: With each seasonal influenza vaccination, the authors suggested, few new T cells are recruited.

V is TRBV7-9 and J is TRBJ2-1, with 7 positions matching TRBD1. The sample here was PBMCs from blood, taken 12 days after vaccination. This receptor was taken from a man in his fifties who received an inactivated influenza vaccine. The CDR3 region is CASSFGKVGGINNEQFF. The CDR3 DNA reads as TGTGCCAGCAGCTTTGGCAAAGTAGGGGGCATCAACAATGAGCAGTTCTTC.